These 24 T cell receptor beta chains originate from one sample sequenced in a study of shared clonotypes between healthy human individuals. Clones were read by immunoSEQ multiplex PCR, and TCRdb kept only the in-frame ones, dropping some. Seen here are about 2.3 million clones, 93% observed once, and the top ten hold about 0.39%. Sample: naive CD4+ T cells from PBMCs. Specified subset: CD45RA+ positively selected. The receptors originated from a man younger than 35 in good health. Some clones in this sample may be carry-over from other donors' samples.

The CDR3 protein is CASAYEQYF. The CDR3 nucleotides read TGTGCCAGCGCGTACGAGCAGTACTTC. The chain is built from TRBV11-3 and TRBJ2-7; D is unresolved. The V end was cut by 8 bases, the J end by 4 bases, with 3 bases between. Germline V CDR1 and CDR2: SGHNT, YENEEA. The CDR3 has 9 residues.

The chain combines TRBV7-8 with TRBJ1-2; perhaps TRBD1 as D (5 bases). CDR1 and CDR2 from the germline V gene are SGHVS and FQNEAQ. Trimming shortened V by 5 bases and J by 10 bases, and 8 bases separated the two germline ends. The CDR3 contains 10 residues. The CDR3 DNA reads as TGTGCCAGCAGCAGGGACGCCTACACCTTC. Its protein product is CASSRDAYTF.

V and J are TRBV5-1 and TRBJ2-3; 9 bases align to TRBD2. CDR3 length: 16 amino acids. Germline V gene lookup returns CDR1 SGHRS and CDR2 YFSETQ. J was trimmed by 4 bases and V by 4 bases; bases with no gene match: 10. Here the CDR3 reads CASSLLTSGISDTQYF. The CDR3 bases are TGCGCCAGCAGCCTACTGACTAGCGGTATCTCAGATACGCAGTATTTT.

In regard to this clone: Other DNA sequences of this sample code for an identical CDR3. The rearrangement joins TRBV19 to TRBJ1-5, with D perhaps TRBD1 (5 bases). The CDR3 consists of 14 residues. V was cut by 3 bases and J by 1 base, with 7 bases left in between. Germline-derived CDR1 and CDR2 are LNHDA and SQIVND (reference sequence). The CDR3 nucleotides are TGTGCCAGTAGTATCGGGGGGAGCAATCAGCCCCAGCATTTT. Translating gives CASSIGGSNQPQHF.

The CDR3 DNA reads as TGTGCCACCAGCAGGTCGGACAGTACCGTCACAGATACGCAGTATTTT. It specifies CATSRSDSTVTDTQYF. The rearrangement uses TRBV15 and TRBJ2-3, with D possibly matching TRBD1 (6 bases). The CDR3 has 16 residues. Germline values: CDR1 LNHNV, CDR2 YYDKDF (reference sequence). The ends were cut back, 3 bases at V and 2 bases at J, with 15 bases in the middle.

The chain links TRBV5-4 to TRBJ2-3, with a tentative D call TRBD1 (5 bases). Germline CDR1 is SGHNT and CDR2 is YYREEE (reference sequence). The V end lost 5 bases, the J end lost 7 bases, and 20 bases lay between the germline ends. The CDR3 spans 15 residues. The CDR3 DNA follows: TGTGCCAGCAGGTATTCCACAGGCCCTCCCCATACGCAGTATTTT. Translating it yields CASRYSTGPPHTQYF.

The chain uses TRBV2 and TRBJ2-5, with D possibly TRBD2 on 5 matching bases. The V end lost 6 bases, the J end lost 2 bases, and 16 bases lay between the germline ends. The CDR3 runs 15 residues. Germline-derived CDR1 and CDR2 are SNHLY and FYNNEI. CDR3 coding DNA: TGTGCCAGCAGGGAGAATGGAGCGGATCAAGAGACCCAGTACTTC. This gives the protein CASRENGADQETQYF.

This clone appeared once. The chain has TRBV9 and TRBJ2-6, with D unclear. The CDR3 is made up of 13 amino acids. Germline CDR1 and CDR2: SGDLS and YYNGEE. Trimming cost V 1 base and J 8 bases, with 7 bases left between them. The CDR3 DNA sequence: TGTGCCAGCAGCGTATCAGGTTCCAACGTCCTGACTTTC. Its translation is CASSVSGSNVLTF.

The rearrangement joins TRBV6-1 to TRBJ1-5; D is undetermined. The CDR3 runs to 14 residues. The V gene lost 1 base and the J gene lost 5 bases, with 9 bases spanning the gap. CDR1 and CDR2 (germline): MNHNS, SASEGT. The CDR3 DNA sequence: TGTGCCAGCAGTGAAGGAGGGCCATATCAGCCCCAGCATTTT. As protein: CASSEGGPYQPQHF.

The CDR3 DNA is TGTGCCAGCAGCCAAGACTTACCGGGACAGGGGGCTTCAGATACGCAGTATTTT. Protein sequence: CASSQDLPGQGASDTQYF. The chain has TRBV14 and TRBJ2-3, with TRBD1 matching 12 bases. The CDR3 is 18 amino acids. Per the germline V gene, CDR1 is SGHDN and CDR2 is FVKESK. With 0 bases clipped from V and 4 bases from J, the junction kept 8 bases outside the gene matches.

This chain joins TRBV27 and TRBJ1-2, with D unresolved. The CDR3 has 12 residues. V shed 6 bases and J shed 1 base, with 6 bases lying between them. Germline lookup yields CDR1 MNHEY and CDR2 SMNVEV (reference sequence). CDR3 in amino acids: CASSFNNYGYTF. The CDR3 DNA sequence: TGTGCCAGCAGCTTTAATAACTATGGCTACACCTTC.

CDR3 sequence (DNA): TGTGCCACCAGACGGACTAGCATAAATGAGCAGTTCTTC. The encoded protein is CATRRTSINEQFF. This chain joins TRBV6-1 and TRBJ2-1; 8 bases map to TRBD2. Germline V CDR1 and CDR2: MNHNS, SASEGT. The CDR3 covers 13 residues. V trimming: 10 bases; J trimming: 7 bases; junction bases outside the gene matches: 9.

V and J are TRBV27 and TRBJ1-1; 10 bases align to TRBD1. Germline values: CDR1 MNHEY, CDR2 SMNVEV (reference sequence). This CDR3 is built from 13 residues. J was trimmed by 7 bases and V by 5 bases; bases with no gene match: 4. The CDR3, as DNA: TGTGCCAGCAGTGGACAGGGGGTCGGTGAAGCTTTCTTT. This codes for CASSGQGVGEAFF.

The chain couples TRBV18 to TRBJ1-1; a possible D gene is TRBD1 (5 bases). Germline values: CDR1 KGHSH, CDR2 LQKENI. CDR3 length: 15 amino acids. Between the trimmed V and J ends, which lost 3 bases and 0 bases, there was a span of 11 bases. The CDR3 coding sequence is TGTGCCAGCTCACCCTCCGACAGCCTGAACACTGAAGCTTTCTTT. Its protein is CASSPSDSLNTEAFF.

The V gene is TRBV5-1, the J gene TRBJ1-1; 7 bases are a match to TRBD1. J gave up 3 bases and V 0 bases, and 11 bases lay outside the gene matches. Per germline, CDR1 SGHRS and CDR2 YFSETQ. The CDR3 has 17 amino acids. DNA for the CDR3: TGCGCCAGCAGCTTGGGTGGCAGGGGGGATCGGGACACTGAAGCTTTCTTT. Encoded protein: CASSLGGRGDRDTEAFF.

The chain combines TRBV4-1 with TRBJ2-1; D is unclear. V was cut by 0 bases and J by 0 bases, with 12 bases left in between. The germline gives CDR1 MGHRA, CDR2 YSYEKL. The CDR3 covers 17 residues. The CDR3 here is CASSQDLARHSYNEQFF. The CDR3 DNA sequence: TGCGCCAGCAGCCAAGATTTAGCCAGACACTCCTACAATGAGCAGTTCTTC.

This clone has a single count. V is TRBV9 and J is TRBJ1-1; the match to TRBD1 covers 8 bases. The CDR3 spans 16 residues. Per germline, CDR1 SGDLS and CDR2 YYNGEE. V trimming: 0 bases; J trimming: 1 base; junction bases outside the gene matches: 5. The CDR3 protein is CASSVGIGTGNTEAFF. The CDR3 nucleotides are TGTGCCAGCAGCGTAGGAATAGGGACAGGGAACACTGAAGCTTTCTTT.

The DNA for the CDR3 is TGTGCCAGCAGCTTGGGGCGGACCGGGGAGCTGTTTTTT. Protein sequence: CASSLGRTGELFF. The chain links TRBV5-4 to TRBJ2-2; D not resolved. Germline assignment: CDR1 SGHNT and CDR2 YYREEE (reference sequence). Trimming took 0 bases from V and 5 from J, leaving 5 bases between them. The CDR3 has 13 residues.

In the case of this clone: Other DNA variants within this sample encode the same CDR3. The CDR3 region is CASRGMGQATYEQYF. The CDR3 DNA reads as TGTGCCAGCAGGGGGATGGGACAAGCGACCTACGAGCAGTACTTC. The rearrangement joins TRBV6-1 to TRBJ2-7; D possibly corresponds to TRBD1 (6 bases). V gave up 6 bases and J gave up 2 bases, with 17 bases separating them. Germline V lookup: CDR1 MNHNS, CDR2 SASEGT. The CDR3 totals 15 residues.

CDR3 protein: CASSLMAGGAYTEAFF. The CDR3 DNA sequence: TGCGCCAGCAGCTTGATGGCAGGGGGCGCTTACACTGAAGCTTTCTTT. The chain has TRBV5-1 and TRBJ1-1; TRBD1 agrees at 8 bases. The V segment lost 1 base and the J segment 3 bases; nucleotides outside the gene matches: 8. From germline, CDR1 is SGHRS and CDR2 YFSETQ. This CDR3 has 16 amino acids.

The DNA for the CDR3 is TGTGCCAGTAGTATGGGAATGCGGGACAGGGGGAACACTGAAGCTTTCTTT. Its protein is CASSMGMRDRGNTEAFF. The chain recombines TRBV19 with TRBJ1-1; TRBD1 aligns across 10 bases. This CDR3 region has 17 residues. The V and J ends lost 3 bases and 1 base, in that order; junction bases with no gene match: 8. Germline V CDR1 and CDR2: LNHDA, SQIVND (reference sequence). Supplemented by reference TRBV19 and TRBJ1-1, the full variable domain reads DGGITQSPKYLFRKEGQNVTLSCEQNLNHDAMYWYRQDPGQGLRLIYYSQIVNDFQKGDIAEGYSVSREKKESFPLTVTSAQKNPTAFYLCASSMGMRDRGNTEAFFGQGTRLTVV.

This clone appeared a few times. The V and J genes are TRBV4-1 and TRBJ1-5; D ambiguous. This CDR3 contains 14 residues. V shed 2 bases and J shed 4 bases, with 9 bases lying between them. CDR1 and CDR2 (germline): MGHRA, YSYEKL. The CDR3 DNA follows: TGCGCCAGCAGCCAAAAGACGGGAAATCAGCCCCAGCATTTT. Its protein product is CASSQKTGNQPQHF.

This chain joins TRBV5-8 and TRBJ2-7; 10 nucleotides agree with TRBD1. The CDR3 is made up of 13 amino acids. Germline CDR1 and CDR2: SGHTS and YDEGEE. The J segment lost 7 bases and the V segment lost 4 bases, leaving 5 bases of the junction unmatched. The CDR3 DNA is TGTGCCAGCAGCACAAGGACAGGGGGAGAGCAGTACTTC. It is translated as CASSTRTGGEQYF.

The chain has TRBV5-1 and TRBJ2-5; D unclear. The V and J ends lost 3 bases and 7 bases respectively, with 7 bases between them. Germline V CDR1 and CDR2: SGHRS, YFSETQ. The CDR3 is 11 amino acids. CDR3 amino acids: CASSYQVTQYF. The CDR3 DNA reads as TGCGCCAGCAGCTACCAGGTGACCCAGTACTTC. Together with reference TRBV5-1 and TRBJ2-5, the CDR3 gives the full variable domain: KAGVTQTPRYLIKTRGQQVTLSCSPISGHRSVSWYQQTPGQGLQFLFEYFSETQRNKGNFPGRFSGRQFSNSRSEMNVSTLELGDSALYLCASSYQVTQYFGPGTRLLVL.